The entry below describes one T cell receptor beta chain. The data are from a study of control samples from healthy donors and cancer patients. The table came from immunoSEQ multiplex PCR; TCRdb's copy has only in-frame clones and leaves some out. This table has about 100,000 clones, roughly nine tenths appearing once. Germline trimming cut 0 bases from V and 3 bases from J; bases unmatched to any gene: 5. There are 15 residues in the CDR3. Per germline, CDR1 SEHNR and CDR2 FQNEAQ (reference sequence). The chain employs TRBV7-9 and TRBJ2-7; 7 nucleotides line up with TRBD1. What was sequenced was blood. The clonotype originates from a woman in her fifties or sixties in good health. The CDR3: CASSLADRAGYEQYF. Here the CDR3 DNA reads TGTGCCAGCAGCTTAGCCGACAGGGCTGGCTACGAGCAGTACTTC.